This T cell receptor beta chain stems from a study of T cell responses to AZD1222 COVID-19 vaccine. The CDR3 is 13 residues long. The V end was cut by 4 bases, the J end by 0 bases, with 6 bases between. Germline loops: CDR1 MNHEY, CDR2 SVGAGI. On this clone: The antigen is unknown.

Repertoires were generated with immunoSEQ multiplex PCR, while TCRdb's copy carries only in-frame clones and drops some. Among about 130,000 clones listed, approximately 90% were seen once. Findings of the study overall: Spike was spanned by vaccine-associated CD4 TCRs, which were dominant at 160-218 and 743-854.

The sequencing used peripheral blood, collected 28 days after the second AZD1222 dose. This sequence originates from an adult who received the AZD1222 COVID-19 vaccine. The chain couples TRBV6-5 to TRBJ1-1, with no clear D. The CDR3 is CASSLRMNTEAFF. CDR3 DNA sequence: TGTGCCAGCAGTTTACGGATGAACACTGAAGCTTTCTTT.